One and the same sample provided the 10 T cell receptor beta chains below, sequenced in a study of Ad26.COV2.S vaccination and SARS-CoV-2 variants. Specified treatment: around 19 received Ad26.COV2.S at low or high dose, single or two shots; 5 received placebo; per-sample allocation not given. The samples date from day 63 after the first vaccine or placebo injection. Produced via immunoSEQ multiplex PCR; TCRdb's table is partial and in-frame only. The table includes 300,000 to 400,000 clones, 75% to 90% detected once. The specimen comprised peripheral blood, sampled in a trial of Ad26.COV2.S vaccine versus placebo. The receptor source for this set is a person between 18 and 65 years old who received the Ad26.COV2.S COVID-19 vaccine or a placebo.

A single count supports this clone. This sequence joins TRBV6-6 and TRBJ2-6; D is uncertain. The CDR3 has 15 amino acids. V was pared by 0 bases and J by 4 bases, with 7 bases between. Germline CDR1 MNHNY, CDR2 SVGAGI (reference sequence). The CDR3 reads CASSYSRSGANVLTF. In DNA form, the CDR3 reads TGTGCCAGCAGTTACTCGAGGTCGGGGGCCAACGTCCTGACTTTC.

J is TRBJ2-7 and V is TRBV28; the D gene is possibly TRBD1 (6 bases). Germline V gene lookup returns CDR1 MDHEN and CDR2 SYDVKM. The V end lost 3 bases, the J end lost 5 bases, and 11 bases lay between the germline ends. The CDR3 covers 13 residues. The CDR3 region is CASSFGGVDEQYF. CDR3 bases: TGTGCCAGCAGTTTTGGGGGCGTAGACGAGCAGTACTTC.

The chain links TRBV27 to TRBJ1-1; D ambiguous. The CDR3 is 14 residues long. Germline V CDR1 and CDR2: MNHEY, SMNVEV (reference sequence). V lost 3 bases to trimming and J lost 2 bases, with 10 bases between them. DNA of the CDR3: TGTGCCAGCAGTTTGGACCGGGCTAACACTGAAGCTTTCTTT. As protein: CASSLDRANTEAFF.

The rearrangement joins TRBV2 to TRBJ1-5; no definite D call. Trimming pared 2 bases from V and 8 bases from J, leaving 7 bases between. The CDR3 runs 12 residues. Per the germline V gene, CDR1 is SNHLY and CDR2 is FYNNEI. CDR3 in amino acids: CASSEKGKPQHF. CDR3 bases: TGTGCCAGCAGTGAAAAGGGAAAGCCCCAGCATTTT.

The rearrangement links TRBV11-3 to TRBJ1-6; D unresolved. The CDR3 runs to 14 residues. Germline V gene sequence: CDR1 SGHNT, CDR2 YENEEA. Trimming left V 1 base short and J 7 bases short, with 8 bases between. CDR3 coding DNA: TGTGCCAGCAGCTTAGGAGGCGTCAATTCACCCCTCCACTTT. Translation gives CASSLGGVNSPLHF.

This sequence joins TRBV28 and TRBJ1-2, with D maybe TRBD1 (5 bases). This CDR3 has 15 residues. Germline values: CDR1 MDHEN, CDR2 SYDVKM. The V end lost 7 bases, the J end lost 6 bases, and 21 bases lay between the germline ends. In nucleotides, the CDR3 is TGTGCCAGCACCATGCTCGGGGCGGGTAGAGATGGCTACACCTTC. As protein: CASTMLGAGRDGYTF.

V and J are TRBV5-6 and TRBJ2-7; TRBD1 agrees at 8 bases. V shed 0 bases and J 7 bases; nucleotides not matched to a gene: 6. The CDR3 sequence is 14 residues long. The germline V gene encodes CDR1 SGHDT and CDR2 YYEEEE. The CDR3 reads CASSLGQGSGEQYF. The CDR3, as DNA: TGTGCCAGCAGCTTGGGACAGGGGTCAGGGGAGCAGTACTTC.

In this sample, this clone turned up a few times. The rearrangement joins TRBV5-4 to TRBJ1-5; tentative D call: TRBD1 (5 bases). CDR1 and CDR2 (germline): SGHNT, YYREEE (reference sequence). The V and J ends lost 4 bases and 8 bases respectively, with 19 bases between them. There are 15 residues in the CDR3. CDR3 in amino acids: CASSLGGAGPEPQHF. CDR3 nucleotide sequence: TGTGCCAGCAGCCTCGGCGGGGCAGGCCCGGAGCCCCAGCATTTT.

The chain recombines TRBV7-2 with TRBJ2-7; tentative D call: TRBD2 (5 bases). Trimming left V 1 base short and J 4 bases short, with 14 bases between. The CDR3 contains 15 residues. The germline V gene encodes CDR1 SGHTA and CDR2 FQGNSA. CDR3 in amino acids: CASSLGLASSYEQYF. The CDR3 DNA reads as TGTGCCAGCAGCTTAGGGCTAGCTAGTAGTTACGAGCAGTACTTC.

The DNA of the CDR3 is TGCGCCAGCAGCCCGAGGACAGGGGGCAACGAGCAGTACTTC. Translated, it gives CASSPRTGGNEQYF. The rearrangement joins TRBV5-1 to TRBJ2-7, with TRBD1 identical over 11 bases. Germline assignment: CDR1 SGHRS and CDR2 YFSETQ. The CDR3 runs to 14 residues. V lost 4 bases, J lost 5 bases, and 5 bases stayed unmatched.